The 22 T cell receptor beta chains presented below share a single source sample, sequenced in a study of T cell changes during pregnancy in multiple sclerosis. Assay: immunoSEQ multiplex PCR; the TCRdb copy retains only in-frame clones and omits some. Found here are about 41,000 clones, nearly 90% of them singletons; the top ten hold more than 0.6%. Material: CD4+ T cells from peripheral blood mononuclear cells, obtained in the first trimester of pregnancy. The receptors were gathered from a female donor with multiple sclerosis, enrolled in a pregnancy study.

The chain recombines TRBV19 with TRBJ2-1; 8 positions match TRBD2. Trimming removed 7 bases from V and 0 bases from J; junction bases left unmatched: 5. This CDR3 contains 15 residues. Germline V gene lookup returns CDR1 LNHDA and CDR2 SQIVND (reference sequence). CDR3 bases: TGTGCCAGTAACGGCGGGAGGAACTCCTACAATGAGCAGTTCTTC. This gives the protein CASNGGRNSYNEQFF.

The chain recombines TRBV4-2 with TRBJ2-1, with a tentative D call TRBD2 (6 bases). Germline V CDR1 and CDR2: LGHNA, YNFKEQ. CDR3 length equals 15 residues. The V end lost 5 bases, the J end lost 0 bases, and 11 bases lay between the germline ends. CDR3 nucleotide sequence: TGTGCCAGCAGCGAGGAGGGGACCTCCTACAATGAGCAGTTCTTC. Translating gives CASSEEGTSYNEQFF.

The V call is TRBV6-1, the J call TRBJ1-1, with D possibly TRBD1 on 5 matching bases. From germline, CDR1 is MNHNS and CDR2 SASEGT. The CDR3 runs to 14 residues. V lost 6 bases to trimming and J lost 3 bases, with 14 bases between them. The CDR3 bases are TGTGCCAGCAGCTCGACAGCAACCTACACTGAAGCTTTCTTT. This gives the protein CASSSTATYTEAFF.

The chain has TRBV5-4 and TRBJ2-3; 11 nucleotides line up with TRBD2. V was pared by 3 bases and J by 2 bases, with 11 bases of the junction left unmatched. The CDR3 is 18 residues long. Looked up from germline, CDR1 is SGHNT and CDR2 is YYREEE (reference sequence). CDR3 nucleotide sequence: TGTGCCAGCAGCTGGACCCCCGAGACTAGCGGGAACACAGATACGCAGTATTTT. Encoded protein: CASSWTPETSGNTDTQYF. The whole variable domain, remainder taken from reference TRBV5-4 and TRBJ2-3, is ETGVTQSPTHLIKTRGQQVTLRCSSQSGHNTVSWYQQALGQGPQFIFQYYREEENGRGNFPPRFSGLQFPNYSSELNVNALELDDSALYLCASSWTPETSGNTDTQYFGPGTRLTVL.

The J gene is TRBJ2-1, the V gene TRBV6-6; 11 bases align to TRBD1. The CDR3 runs 16 residues. The V segment lost 4 bases and the J segment 6 bases; nucleotides outside the gene matches: 8. Germline V gene data show CDR1 as MNHNY and CDR2 as SVGAGI (reference sequence). The CDR3 region has the DNA TGTGCCAGCAGTTTCCTGACCGGGACAGGGGGCAATGAGCAGTTCTTC. It yields the protein CASSFLTGTGGNEQFF.

This chain uses TRBV14 with TRBJ2-3, with 8 bases matching TRBD2. The germline V gene has CDR1 SGHDN and CDR2 FVKESK. The V gene end was trimmed by 0 bases and the J gene end by 4 bases; junction bases not matched to a gene: 12. The CDR3 covers 18 residues. The CDR3 DNA follows: TGTGCCAGCAGCCAAGAGTTTTGGTCGAAGCGGGAGCCAGATACGCAGTATTTT. Translated, it gives CASSQEFWSKREPDTQYF.

In this sample, this clone turned up a few times. The chain carries TRBV5-6 and TRBJ1-2, with unresolved D. The CDR3 is 13 amino acids. Germline CDR1 SGHDT, CDR2 YYEEEE. Trimming removed 2 bases at V and 8 bases at J, with 13 bases between. The CDR3 region has the DNA TGTGCCAGCAGCTTTCAGGAGGATGGGGGCTACACCTTC. This translates into CASSFQEDGGYTF.

This chain uses TRBV28 with TRBJ1-1; no clear D. CDR1 is MDHEN, CDR2 SYDVKM, per germline. The ends were cut back, 8 bases at V and 10 bases at J, with 14 bases in the middle. The CDR3 has 11 residues. The CDR3 DNA reads TGTGCCAGCGGCCTCGGAAGAGGAGCTTTCTTT. Protein: CASGLGRGAFF.

The chain employs TRBV15 and TRBJ1-4, with TRBD1 identical over 8 bases. Germline values: CDR1 LNHNV, CDR2 YYDKDF (reference sequence). This CDR3 has 16 residues. After removal of 3 bases from V and 8 bases from J, the junction contained 11 bases not matched to a gene. The CDR3 coding sequence is TGTGCCACCAGCAGGCTCGGACAGGGAGGTTTCGAAAAACTGTTTTTT. The encoded protein is CATSRLGQGGFEKLFF. The full variable domain, rest sourced from reference TRBV15 and TRBJ1-4, is DAMVIQNPRYQVTQFGKPVTLSCSQTLNHNVMYWYQQKSSQAPKLLFHYYDKDFNNEADTPDNFQSRRPNTSFCFLDIRSPGLGDTAMYLCATSRLGQGGFEKLFFGSGTQLSVL.

This clone has just one count. The chain employs TRBV29-1 and TRBJ1-2; the match to TRBD1 covers 9 bases. Germline trimming cut 3 bases from V and 1 base from J; bases unmatched to any gene: 3. The CDR3 length is 14 residues. Germline values: CDR1 SQVTM, CDR2 ANQGSEA. The CDR3 DNA follows: TGCAGCGTTGATTTGGGACAGGGTAACTATGGCTACACCTTC. This translates into CSVDLGQGNYGYTF.

The chain is built from TRBV11-3 and TRBJ2-7; weak D call: TRBD2 (6 bases). Germline CDR1 and CDR2: SGHNT and YENEEA. Between the trimmed V and J ends, which lost 6 bases and 1 base, there was a span of 13 bases. The CDR3 has 14 amino acids. The CDR3 nucleotides read TGTGCCAGCAGTTCTGGAGGGTCTTCCTACGAGCAGTACTTC. The encoded protein is CASSSGGSSYEQYF.

The rearrangement links TRBV7-2 to TRBJ2-1; TRBD2 aligns across 7 bases. This CDR3 is 15 amino acids long. J gave up 4 bases and V 2 bases, and 5 bases lay outside the gene matches. Germline values: CDR1 SGHTA, CDR2 FQGNSA. The CDR3 DNA reads as TGTGCCAGCAGCTTACGGGGCGGGAGTTACAATGAGCAGTTCTTC. Its translation is CASSLRGGSYNEQFF.

CDR3 coding DNA: TGCGCCAGCAGCTTGGTCAGCCGGGACAGGGGTTTTTCCGACACCGGGGAGCTGTTTTTT. It codes for CASSLVSRDRGFSDTGELFF. This chain links TRBV5-1 with TRBJ2-2; TRBD1 agrees at 10 bases. The CDR3 length is 20 residues. Germline trimming cut 0 bases from V and 3 bases from J; bases unmatched to any gene: 14. Germline V gene data show CDR1 as SGHRS and CDR2 as YFSETQ.

The chain uses TRBV5-1 and TRBJ2-5; 14 bases align to TRBD2. V lost 4 bases to trimming and J lost 3 bases; unmatched junction nucleotides: 8. Germline V gene lookup returns CDR1 SGHRS and CDR2 YFSETQ. The CDR3 extends over 17 amino acids. CDR3 bases: TGCGCCAGCAGCCAGGGACTAGCGGGAGCGGTAAAAGAGACCCAGTACTTC. This encodes CASSQGLAGAVKETQYF.

The rearrangement joins TRBV19 to TRBJ1-2, with a possible D match to TRBD1 (6 bases). V was clipped by 8 bases and J by 1 base, with 11 bases between them. Germline assignment: CDR1 LNHDA and CDR2 SQIVND (reference sequence). The CDR3 contains 13 residues. The CDR3 DNA reads TGTGCCAGTCAACAGGGATTTAACTATGGCTACACCTTC. Translated: CASQQGFNYGYTF.

This clone was picked up one time. V and J are TRBV19 and TRBJ2-2; D is unresolved. Trimming stripped 9 bases from V and 4 bases from J, with 15 bases between. Germline CDR1 LNHDA, CDR2 SQIVND (reference sequence). This CDR3 region has 14 residues. The CDR3: CASQALLFTGELFF. CDR3 in DNA: TGTGCCAGCCAAGCGCTCCTATTCACCGGGGAGCTGTTTTTT.

This sequence joins TRBV7-3 and TRBJ2-5; D possibly corresponds to TRBD2 (6 bases). The CDR3 has 14 amino acids. V lost 2 bases, J lost 1 base, and 8 bases lay in between. Germline V gives CDR1 SGHTA, CDR2 FQGTGA. The CDR3 sequence: CASSLGGTQETQYF. Written as DNA, the CDR3 is TGTGCCAGCAGCTTAGGAGGGACCCAAGAGACCCAGTACTTC.

This clone is labeled as medium-sized. The chain uses TRBV2 and TRBJ1-5; 8 bases are a match to TRBD1. Germline V lookup: CDR1 SNHLY, CDR2 FYNNEI. V dropped 8 bases and J dropped 4; count of bases not matched to a gene: 4. The CDR3 spans 13 residues. As DNA, the CDR3 is TGTGCCAGCTTCGGGGACAGGAATCAGCCCCAGCATTTT. Translation gives CASFGDRNQPQHF.

The CDR3 loop reads CASNPGGSYNEQFF. CDR3 sequence (DNA): TGCGCCAGCAACCCTGGCGGCTCCTACAATGAGCAGTTCTTC. The rearrangement links TRBV5-1 to TRBJ2-1; unclear D gene. This CDR3 has 14 residues. The V end lost 6 bases, the J end lost 0 bases, and 10 bases lay between the germline ends. From germline, CDR1 is SGHRS and CDR2 YFSETQ. Supplemented by reference TRBV5-1 and TRBJ2-1, the full variable domain reads KAGVTQTPRYLIKTRGQQVTLSCSPISGHRSVSWYQQTPGQGLQFLFEYFSETQRNKGNFPGRFSGRQFSNSRSEMNVSTLELGDSALYLCASNPGGSYNEQFFGPGTRLTVL.

This clone occurred a few times. This sequence joins TRBV5-1 and TRBJ1-1; D unclear. The CDR3 runs to 13 residues. V was pared by 5 bases and J by 1 base, with 9 bases between. Germline CDR1 and CDR2: SGHRS and YFSETQ. This CDR3 is CASRREPNTEAFF. The CDR3 nucleotides are TGCGCCAGCAGAAGGGAGCCGAACACTGAAGCTTTCTTT.

The V and J genes are TRBV6-1 and TRBJ2-3; 9 bases are a match to TRBD2. There are 15 residues in the CDR3. The germline gives CDR1 MNHNS, CDR2 SASEGT. V trimming: 6 bases; J trimming: 3 bases; junction bases outside the gene matches: 7. The CDR3 DNA is TGTGCCAGCAGGATTAGCGGGAGTGGAACAGATACGCAGTATTTT. It codes for CASRISGSGTDTQYF.

This chain links TRBV19 with TRBJ2-2; 9 nucleotides match TRBD1. Germline V gene sequence: CDR1 LNHDA, CDR2 SQIVND (reference sequence). With V trimmed by 5 bases and J by 2 bases, 6 bases remained unmatched. CDR3 length: 16 residues. CDR3 sequence: CASSGDRGSNTGELFF. CDR3 sequence (DNA): TGTGCCAGTAGTGGTGACAGGGGGTCCAACACCGGGGAGCTGTTTTTT.